This T cell receptor (beta chain) was captured by sequencing in a study of Ad26.COV2.S vaccination and SARS-CoV-2 variants. Treatment here: roughly 19 received Ad26.COV2.S at low or high dose, single or two shots; about 5 received placebo; per-sample allocation not given. Sample collection was performed on day 63 after the first vaccine or placebo injection. V shed 6 bases and J shed 1 base, with 12 bases lying between them. Germline lookup yields CDR1 MNHEY and CDR2 SVGAGI. CDR3 length: 14 amino acids. Sequencing used immunoSEQ multiplex PCR; TCRdb keeps in-frame clones, though not all of them. The sample has about 320,000 clones; approximately 86% are singletons.

Sequenced material: peripheral blood, taken in a trial of Ad26.COV2.S vaccine versus placebo. This rearrangement joins TRBV6-5 to TRBJ1-1; D possibly corresponds to TRBD1 (6 bases). This clonotype originated in a person aged 18-65 years who received the Ad26.COV2.S COVID-19 vaccine or a placebo. The CDR3 DNA sequence: TGTGCCAGCAGCAGGGCAGGGGAGAACACTGAAGCTTTCTTT. Its protein is CASSRAGENTEAFF.